The 3 T cell receptor beta chains listed next were all sequenced from one sample in a study of beta chain features in type 1 diabetes. Expressed TCRB transcripts were sequenced because the isolated RNA had all been reverse transcribed beforehand. The protocol was immunoSEQ multiplex PCR, while the TCRdb copy is restricted to in-frame clones and leaves out a portion. The sample consists of about 340,000 clones, 6.5% to 10% of them appearing once. The specimen was central memory CD4+ T cells from blood. The receptors were gathered from a young woman in good health.

The rearrangement links TRBV5-6 to TRBJ1-1, with D tentatively TRBD1 (6 bases). The CDR3 is made up of 14 amino acids. In germline, CDR1 is SGHDT, CDR2 YYEEEE. V was clipped by 3 bases and J by 1 base, with 10 bases between them. This CDR3 is CASSYTRGNTEAFF. As DNA, the CDR3 is TGTGCCAGCAGCTATACCAGGGGGAACACTGAAGCTTTCTTT.

This clone has at least ten counts. This chain links TRBV10-3 with TRBJ2-1; the D gene is possibly TRBD2 (5 bases). This CDR3 contains 12 residues. V was clipped by 4 bases and J by 9 bases, with 10 bases between them. Looked up from germline, CDR1 is ENHRY and CDR2 is SYGVKD. The CDR3 loop reads CAISVRGSEQFF. CDR3 in DNA: TGTGCCATCAGTGTTAGAGGGAGTGAGCAGTTCTTC.

The chain has TRBV7-9 and TRBJ2-5; D not certain. The germline gives CDR1 SEHNR, CDR2 FQNEAQ (reference sequence). V dropped 1 base and J dropped 0 bases, with 6 bases sitting between them. The CDR3 consists of 14 residues. Here the CDR3 reads CASSLVGNQETQYF. CDR3 coding DNA: TGTGCCAGCAGCTTAGTGGGAAACCAAGAGACCCAGTACTTC.